The 5 T cell receptor beta chains listed next were all sequenced from one sample in a study of blood T cell repertoires in COVID-19. TCRdb keeps only in-frame clones here, not all; method: immunoSEQ multiplex PCR. Of approximately 31,000 clones listed, 85% are singletons. Sequences were obtained from peripheral blood. The source is a man at least 80 years old with active COVID-19.

V is TRBV6-6 and J is TRBJ1-3; D gene unclear. The CDR3 loop spans 15 amino acids. Germline V lookup: CDR1 MNHNY, CDR2 SVGAGI (reference sequence). V shed 0 bases and J shed 4 bases, with 10 bases lying between them. The CDR3 here is CASSYSSGTGNTIYF. The CDR3 DNA sequence: TGTGCCAGCAGTTACTCGAGCGGAACGGGAAACACCATATATTTT.

The V gene is TRBV13, the J gene TRBJ1-1; 7 bases fit TRBD1. The CDR3 has 15 residues. Germline V gene sequence: CDR1 PRHDT, CDR2 FYEKMQ (reference sequence). The V segment lost 5 bases and the J segment 5 bases; nucleotides outside the gene matches: 11. This CDR3 is CASSTRTGGETEAFF. CDR3 coding DNA: TGTGCCAGCAGCACAAGGACAGGAGGGGAGACTGAAGCTTTCTTT.

This chain connects TRBV9 to TRBJ2-7, with 9 bases that match TRBD2. The CDR3 extends over 18 amino acids. CDR1 is SGDLS, CDR2 YYNGEE, per germline. Losses at the gene ends were 4 bases for V and 0 bases for J; bases not matched to a gene: 14. The chain's CDR3 is CASSPPDGAGGSSYEQYF. As DNA, the CDR3 is TGTGCCAGCAGCCCCCCCGATGGTGCGGGGGGGAGCTCCTACGAGCAGTACTTC. Filled out from reference TRBV9 and TRBJ2-7, the complete variable domain reads DSGVTQTPKHLITATGQRVTLRCSPRSGDLSVYWYQQSLDQGLQFLIQYYNGEERAKGNILERFSAQQFPDLHSELNLSSLELGDSALYFCASSPPDGAGGSSYEQYFGPGTRLTVT.

Only a few counts were recorded for this clone. The rearrangement joins TRBV6-4 to TRBJ1-1; D perhaps matches TRBD1 (5 bases). The germline gives CDR1 MRHNA, CDR2 SNTAGT. Trimming stripped 9 bases from V and 5 bases from J, with 19 bases between. This CDR3 has 14 amino acids. The CDR3 DNA is TGTGCCAGGGGAGGGGAGGGAGCGTTTACTGAAGCTTTCTTT. Protein sequence: CARGGEGAFTEAFF.

The chain is built from TRBV2 and TRBJ2-5, with D perhaps TRBD1 (5 bases). The V and J ends lost 8 bases and 5 bases respectively, with 18 bases between them. This CDR3 region has 14 residues. The germline CDR1 and CDR2 sequences are SNHLY and FYNNEI. The CDR3 bases are TGTGCCAGCCTTGGGGCGTGGATGGAGGAGACCCAGTACTTC. This codes for CASLGAWMEETQYF.